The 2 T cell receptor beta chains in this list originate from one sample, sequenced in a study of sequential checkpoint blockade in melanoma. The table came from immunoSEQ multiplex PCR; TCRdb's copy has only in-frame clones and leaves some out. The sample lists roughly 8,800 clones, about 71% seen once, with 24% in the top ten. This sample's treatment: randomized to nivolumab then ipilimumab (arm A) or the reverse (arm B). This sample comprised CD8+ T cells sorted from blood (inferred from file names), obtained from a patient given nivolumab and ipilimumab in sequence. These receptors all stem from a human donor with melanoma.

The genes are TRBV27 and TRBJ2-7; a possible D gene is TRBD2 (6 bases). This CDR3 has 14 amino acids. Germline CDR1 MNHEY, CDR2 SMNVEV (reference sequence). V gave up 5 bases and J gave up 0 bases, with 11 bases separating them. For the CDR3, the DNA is TGTGCCAGCAGTCCCCTTAGCGGCTCCTACGAGCAGTACTTC. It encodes CASSPLSGSYEQYF.

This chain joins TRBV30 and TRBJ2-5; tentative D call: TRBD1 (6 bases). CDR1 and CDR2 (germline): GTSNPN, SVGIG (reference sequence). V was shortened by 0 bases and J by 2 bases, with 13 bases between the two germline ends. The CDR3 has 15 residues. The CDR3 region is CAWSVGTGRQETQYF. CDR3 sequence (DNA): TGTGCCTGGAGTGTAGGAACAGGGCGACAAGAGACCCAGTACTTC.